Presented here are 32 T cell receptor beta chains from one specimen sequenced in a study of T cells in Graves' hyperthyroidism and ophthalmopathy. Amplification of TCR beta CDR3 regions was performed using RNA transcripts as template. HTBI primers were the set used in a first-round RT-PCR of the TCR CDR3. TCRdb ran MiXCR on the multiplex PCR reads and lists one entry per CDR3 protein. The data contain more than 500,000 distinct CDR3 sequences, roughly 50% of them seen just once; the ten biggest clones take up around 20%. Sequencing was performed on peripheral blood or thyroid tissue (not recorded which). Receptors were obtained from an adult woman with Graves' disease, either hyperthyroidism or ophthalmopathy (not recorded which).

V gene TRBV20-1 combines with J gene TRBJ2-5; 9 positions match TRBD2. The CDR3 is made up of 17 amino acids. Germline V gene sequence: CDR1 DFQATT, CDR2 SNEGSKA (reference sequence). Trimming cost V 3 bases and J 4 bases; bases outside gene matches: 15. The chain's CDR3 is CSASDGVAGDGGETQYF. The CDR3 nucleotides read TGCAGTGCTAGTGACGGGGTAGCGGGAGATGGGGGAGAGACCCAGTACTTC.

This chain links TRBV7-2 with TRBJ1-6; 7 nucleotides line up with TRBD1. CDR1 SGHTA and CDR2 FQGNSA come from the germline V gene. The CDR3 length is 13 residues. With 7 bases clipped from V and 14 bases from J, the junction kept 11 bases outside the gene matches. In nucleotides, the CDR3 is TGTGCCAGCACCCGAGACAGGGAATGGGCCCTCCACTTT. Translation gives CASTRDREWALHF.

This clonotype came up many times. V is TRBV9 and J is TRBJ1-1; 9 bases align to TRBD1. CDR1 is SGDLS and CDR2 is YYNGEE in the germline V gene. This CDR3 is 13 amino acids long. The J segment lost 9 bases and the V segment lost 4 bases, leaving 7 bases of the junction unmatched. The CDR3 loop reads CASSSGGQGKAFF. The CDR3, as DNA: TGTGCCAGCAGCAGTGGAGGACAGGGGAAAGCTTTCTTT.

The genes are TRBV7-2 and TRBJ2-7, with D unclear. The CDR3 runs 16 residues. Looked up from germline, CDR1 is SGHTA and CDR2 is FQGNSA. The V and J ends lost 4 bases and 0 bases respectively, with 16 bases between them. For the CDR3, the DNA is TGTGCCAGCAGCTCCGCCTCTTCGGTCCTCTCCTACGAGCAGTACTTC. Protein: CASSSASSVLSYEQYF.

DNA of the CDR3: TGTGCCATCAGTGATACTAGGGGCAATCAGCCCCAGCATTTT. It encodes CAISDTRGNQPQHF. The chain employs TRBV10-3 and TRBJ1-5; D gene uncertain. V lost 3 bases to trimming and J lost 2 bases, with 8 bases between them. Germline-derived CDR1 and CDR2 are ENHRY and SYGVKD. There are 14 residues in the CDR3.

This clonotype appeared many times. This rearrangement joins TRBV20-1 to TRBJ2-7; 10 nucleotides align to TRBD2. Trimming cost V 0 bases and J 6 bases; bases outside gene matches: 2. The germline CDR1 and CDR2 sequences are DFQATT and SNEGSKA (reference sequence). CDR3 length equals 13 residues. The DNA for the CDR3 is TGCAGTGCTAGAGATCTAGCGGGAGTCGAGCAGTACTTC. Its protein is CSARDLAGVEQYF.

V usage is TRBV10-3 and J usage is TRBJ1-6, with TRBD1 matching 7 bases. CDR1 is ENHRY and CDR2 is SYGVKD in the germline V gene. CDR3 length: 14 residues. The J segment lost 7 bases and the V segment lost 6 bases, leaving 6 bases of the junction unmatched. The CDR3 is CAIRGQNSNSPLHF. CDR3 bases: TGTGCCATCAGGGGACAGAACTCCAATTCACCCCTCCACTTT.

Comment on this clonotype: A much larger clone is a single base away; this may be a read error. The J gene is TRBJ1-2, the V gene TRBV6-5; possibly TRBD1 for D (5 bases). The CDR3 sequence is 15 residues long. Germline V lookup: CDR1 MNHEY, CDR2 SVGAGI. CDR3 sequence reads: CASSYSLRGGDGFTF. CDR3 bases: TGTGCCAGCAGTTACTCACTCCGGGGGGGGGATGGCTTCACCTTC.

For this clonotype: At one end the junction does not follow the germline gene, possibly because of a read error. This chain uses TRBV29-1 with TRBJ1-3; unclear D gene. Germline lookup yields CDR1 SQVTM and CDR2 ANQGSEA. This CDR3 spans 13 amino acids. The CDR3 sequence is CSVVAGYGSTIYF. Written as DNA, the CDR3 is TGCAGCGTTGTAGCGGGCTATGGAAGCACCATATATTTT.

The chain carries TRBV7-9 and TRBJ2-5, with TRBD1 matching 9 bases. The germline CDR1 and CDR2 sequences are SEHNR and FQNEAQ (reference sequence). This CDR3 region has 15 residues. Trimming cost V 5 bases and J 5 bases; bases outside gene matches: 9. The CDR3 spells CASSPLQGAGETQYF. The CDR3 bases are TGTGCCAGCAGCCCTCTACAGGGGGCGGGGGAGACCCAGTACTTC. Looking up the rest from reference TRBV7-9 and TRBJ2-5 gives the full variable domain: DTGVSQNPRHKITKRGQNVTFRCDPISEHNRLYWYRQTLGQGPEFLTYFQNEAQLEKSRLLSDRFSAERPKGSFSTLEIQRTEQGDSAMYLCASSPLQGAGETQYFGPGTRLLVL.

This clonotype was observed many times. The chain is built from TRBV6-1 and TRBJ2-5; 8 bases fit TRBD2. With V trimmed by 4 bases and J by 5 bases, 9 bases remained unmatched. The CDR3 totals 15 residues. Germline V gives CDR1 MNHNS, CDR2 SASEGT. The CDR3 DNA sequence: TGTGCCAGCAGTGCATCGAGCGGGAGTGGTGAGACCCAGTACTTC. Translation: CASSASSGSGETQYF.

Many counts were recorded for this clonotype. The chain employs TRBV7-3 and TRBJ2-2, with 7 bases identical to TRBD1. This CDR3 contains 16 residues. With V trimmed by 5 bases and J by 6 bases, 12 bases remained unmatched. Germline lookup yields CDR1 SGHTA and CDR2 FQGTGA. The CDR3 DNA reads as TGTGCCAGCAGCCGGGACAGTGTCGCGATGGCCGGGGAGCTGTTTTTT. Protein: CASSRDSVAMAGELFF.

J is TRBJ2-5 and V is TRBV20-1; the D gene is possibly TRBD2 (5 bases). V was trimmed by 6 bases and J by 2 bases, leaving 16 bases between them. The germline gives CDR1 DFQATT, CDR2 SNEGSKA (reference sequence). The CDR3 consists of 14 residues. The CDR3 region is CSAQEGEGQETQYF. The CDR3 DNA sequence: TGCAGTGCCCAAGAGGGAGAAGGGCAAGAGACCCAGTACTTC.

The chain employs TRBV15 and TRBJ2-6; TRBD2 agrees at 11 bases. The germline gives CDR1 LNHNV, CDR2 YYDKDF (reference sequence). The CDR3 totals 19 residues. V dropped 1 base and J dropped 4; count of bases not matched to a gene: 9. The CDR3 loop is CATSRVPTSGRSGANVLTF. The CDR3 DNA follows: TGTGCCACCAGCAGAGTTCCCACTAGCGGGAGATCCGGGGCCAACGTCCTGACTTTC.

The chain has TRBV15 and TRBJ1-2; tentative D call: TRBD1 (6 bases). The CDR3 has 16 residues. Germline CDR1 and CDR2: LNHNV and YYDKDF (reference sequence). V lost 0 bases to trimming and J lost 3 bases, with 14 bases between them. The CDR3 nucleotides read TGTGCCACCAGCAGAGATCTGACAGGCCGAGACTATGGCTACACCTTC. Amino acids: CATSRDLTGRDYGYTF.

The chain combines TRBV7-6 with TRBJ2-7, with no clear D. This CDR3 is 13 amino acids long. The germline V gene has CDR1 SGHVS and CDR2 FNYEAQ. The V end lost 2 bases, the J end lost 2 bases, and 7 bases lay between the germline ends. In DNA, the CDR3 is TGTGCCAGCAGCTTAACGGAGACCTACGAGCAGTACTTC. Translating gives CASSLTETYEQYF.

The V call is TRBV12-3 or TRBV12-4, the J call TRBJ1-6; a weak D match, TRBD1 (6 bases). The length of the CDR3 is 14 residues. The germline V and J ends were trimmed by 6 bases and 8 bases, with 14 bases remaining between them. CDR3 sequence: CASSRRGGDSPLHF. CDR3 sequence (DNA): TGTGCCAGCAGCCGGAGGGGGGGGGATTCACCCCTCCACTTT.

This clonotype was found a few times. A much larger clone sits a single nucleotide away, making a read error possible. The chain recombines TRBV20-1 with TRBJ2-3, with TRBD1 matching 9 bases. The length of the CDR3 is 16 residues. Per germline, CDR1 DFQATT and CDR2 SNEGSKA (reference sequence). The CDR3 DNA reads TGCAGTGTTAGATCGCACAGGGGGCTTAGCACAGATACGCAGTATTTT. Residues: CSVRSHRGLSTDTQYF.

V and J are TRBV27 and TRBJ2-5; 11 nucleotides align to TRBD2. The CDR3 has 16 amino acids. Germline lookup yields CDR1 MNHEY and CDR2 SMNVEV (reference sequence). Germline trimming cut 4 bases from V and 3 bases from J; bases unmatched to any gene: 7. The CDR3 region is CASSSRIAGGEETQYF. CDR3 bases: TGTGCCAGCAGTTCCCGAATAGCGGGAGGGGAAGAGACCCAGTACTTC.

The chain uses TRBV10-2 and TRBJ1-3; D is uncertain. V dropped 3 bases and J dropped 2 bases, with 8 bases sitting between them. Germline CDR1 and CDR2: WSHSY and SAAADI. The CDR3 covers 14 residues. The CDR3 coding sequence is TGCGCCAGCAGTGAACCCACGGCTGGAAACACCATATATTTT. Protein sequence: CASSEPTAGNTIYF.

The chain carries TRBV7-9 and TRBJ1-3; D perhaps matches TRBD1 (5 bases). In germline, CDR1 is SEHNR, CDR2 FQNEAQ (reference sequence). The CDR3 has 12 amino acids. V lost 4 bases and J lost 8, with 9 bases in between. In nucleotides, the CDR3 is TGTGCCAGCAGCTCGGGGCAGGACACCATATATTTT. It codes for CASSSGQDTIYF.

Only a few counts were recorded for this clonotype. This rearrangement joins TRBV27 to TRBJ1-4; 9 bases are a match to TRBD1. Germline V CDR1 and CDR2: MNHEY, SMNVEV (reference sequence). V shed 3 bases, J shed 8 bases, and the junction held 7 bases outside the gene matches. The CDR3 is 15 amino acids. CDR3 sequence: CASSLGTGSMEKLFF. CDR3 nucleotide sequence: TGTGCCAGCAGTTTGGGGACAGGGAGCATGGAAAAACTGTTTTTT.

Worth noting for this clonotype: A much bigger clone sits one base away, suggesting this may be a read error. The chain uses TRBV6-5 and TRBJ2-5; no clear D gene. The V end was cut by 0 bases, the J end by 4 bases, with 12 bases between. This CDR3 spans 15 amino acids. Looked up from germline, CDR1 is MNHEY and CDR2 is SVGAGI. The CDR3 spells CASSYSIQYRETQYF. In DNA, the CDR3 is TGTGCCAGCAGTTACTCGATACAGTACCGAGAGACCCAGTACTTC.

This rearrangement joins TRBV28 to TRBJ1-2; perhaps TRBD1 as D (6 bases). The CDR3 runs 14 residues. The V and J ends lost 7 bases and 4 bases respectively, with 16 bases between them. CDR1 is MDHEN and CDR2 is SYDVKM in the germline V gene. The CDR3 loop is CASIEQGRSYGYTF. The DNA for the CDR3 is TGTGCCAGCATAGAACAGGGAAGGAGCTATGGCTACACCTTC.

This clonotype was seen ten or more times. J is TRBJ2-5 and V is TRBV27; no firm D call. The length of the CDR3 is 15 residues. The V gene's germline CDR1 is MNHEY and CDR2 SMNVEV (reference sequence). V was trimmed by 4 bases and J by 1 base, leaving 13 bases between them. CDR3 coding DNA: TGTGCCAGCAGTTCCCTCGGAAGCAGCCAAGAGACCCAGTACTTC. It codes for CASSSLGSSQETQYF.

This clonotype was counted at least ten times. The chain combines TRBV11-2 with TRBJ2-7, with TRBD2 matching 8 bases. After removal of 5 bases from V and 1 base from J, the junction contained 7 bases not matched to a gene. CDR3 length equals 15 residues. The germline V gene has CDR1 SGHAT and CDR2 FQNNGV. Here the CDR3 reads CASSLRAGASYEQYF. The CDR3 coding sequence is TGTGCCAGCAGCCTGAGAGCGGGAGCGTCCTACGAGCAGTACTTC.

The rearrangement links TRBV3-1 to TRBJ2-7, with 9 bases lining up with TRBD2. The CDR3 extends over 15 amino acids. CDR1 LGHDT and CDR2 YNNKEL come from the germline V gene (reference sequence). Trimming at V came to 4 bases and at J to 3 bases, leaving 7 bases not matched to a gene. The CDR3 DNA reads TGTGCCAGCAGCCGATCGACTAGCGGAGACTACGAGCAGTACTTC. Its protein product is CASSRSTSGDYEQYF.

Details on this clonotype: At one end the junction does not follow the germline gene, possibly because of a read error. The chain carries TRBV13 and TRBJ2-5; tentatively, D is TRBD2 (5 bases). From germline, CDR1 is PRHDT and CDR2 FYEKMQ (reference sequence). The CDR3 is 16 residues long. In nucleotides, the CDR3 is TGCGCCAGCAGCTCAGCCCGAGTGGGGAGAGGGGAGACCCAGTACTTC. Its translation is CASSSARVGRGETQYF.

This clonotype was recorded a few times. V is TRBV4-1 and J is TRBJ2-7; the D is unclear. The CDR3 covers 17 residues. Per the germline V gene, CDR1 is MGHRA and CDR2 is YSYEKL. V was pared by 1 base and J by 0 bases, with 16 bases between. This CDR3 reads CASSQVRGATISYEQYF. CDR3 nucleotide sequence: TGCGCCAGCAGCCAAGTGAGAGGAGCGACCATCTCCTACGAGCAGTACTTC.

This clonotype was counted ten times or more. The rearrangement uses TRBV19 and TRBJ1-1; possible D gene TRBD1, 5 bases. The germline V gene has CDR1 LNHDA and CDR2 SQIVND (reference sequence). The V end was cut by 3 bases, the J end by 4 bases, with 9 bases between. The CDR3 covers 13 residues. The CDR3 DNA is TGTGCCAGTAGTATCACGGGGGTCACTGAAGCTTTCTTT. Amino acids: CASSITGVTEAFF.

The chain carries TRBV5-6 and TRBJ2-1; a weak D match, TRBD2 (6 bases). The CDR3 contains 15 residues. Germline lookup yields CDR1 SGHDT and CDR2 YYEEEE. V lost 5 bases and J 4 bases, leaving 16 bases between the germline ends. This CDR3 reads CASRDYGGTYNEQFF. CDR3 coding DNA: TGTGCCAGCAGGGATTATGGTGGGACTTACAATGAGCAGTTCTTC. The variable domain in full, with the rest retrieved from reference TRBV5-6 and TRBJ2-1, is DAGVTQSPTHLIKTRGQQVTLRCSPKSGHDTVSWYQQALGQGPQFIFQYYEEEERQRGNFPDRFSGHQFPNYSSELNVNALLLGDSALYLCASRDYGGTYNEQFFGPGTRLTVL.

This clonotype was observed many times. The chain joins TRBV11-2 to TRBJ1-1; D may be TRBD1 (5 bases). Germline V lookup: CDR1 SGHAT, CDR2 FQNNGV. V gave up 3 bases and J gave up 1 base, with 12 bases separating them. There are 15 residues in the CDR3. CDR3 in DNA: TGTGCCAGCAGCTTTGGGGCTTCTACGAACACTGAAGCTTTCTTT. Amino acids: CASSFGASTNTEAFF.